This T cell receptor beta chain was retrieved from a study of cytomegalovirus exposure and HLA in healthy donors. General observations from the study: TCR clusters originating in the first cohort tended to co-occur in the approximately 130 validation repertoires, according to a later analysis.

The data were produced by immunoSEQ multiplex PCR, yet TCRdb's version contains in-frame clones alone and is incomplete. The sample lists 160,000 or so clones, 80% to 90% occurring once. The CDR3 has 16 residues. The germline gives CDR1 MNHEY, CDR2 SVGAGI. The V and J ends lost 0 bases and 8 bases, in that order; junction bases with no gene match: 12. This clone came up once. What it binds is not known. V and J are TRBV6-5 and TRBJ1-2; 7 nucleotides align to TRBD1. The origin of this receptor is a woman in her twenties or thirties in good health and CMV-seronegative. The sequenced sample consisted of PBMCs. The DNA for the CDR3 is TGTGCCAGCAGTTACTCGGGACAGAGGGGAACGAGGGGCTACACCTTC. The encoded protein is CASSYSGQRGTRGYTF.